This entry concerns a single TCR beta chain. Both 60 Vbeta primers and 13 Jbeta primers went into the PCR. The assay was immunoSEQ multiplex PCR, and TCRdb's table has in-frame clones only and misses some. The sample lists about 190,000 clones, 80% to 90% occurring once. CDR3 length: 16 amino acids. Germline-derived CDR1 and CDR2 are WSHSY and SAAADI. V lost 6 bases to trimming and J lost 6 bases; unmatched junction nucleotides: 11. Whereas donors were nominally healthy upon sampling, unrecorded immune exposures were probable. The sample comes from a study of cytomegalovirus exposure and HLA in healthy donors.

This TCR derives from a man aged 40-49 years in good health and CMV-seropositive. Sequencing was performed on PBMCs. V and J are TRBV10-2 and TRBJ2-1, with 10 positions matching TRBD2. CDR3 nucleotides: TGCGCCAGCAGACTATCCGGGACTAGCGTAGGCAATGAGCAGTTCTTC. It specifies CASRLSGTSVGNEQFF.